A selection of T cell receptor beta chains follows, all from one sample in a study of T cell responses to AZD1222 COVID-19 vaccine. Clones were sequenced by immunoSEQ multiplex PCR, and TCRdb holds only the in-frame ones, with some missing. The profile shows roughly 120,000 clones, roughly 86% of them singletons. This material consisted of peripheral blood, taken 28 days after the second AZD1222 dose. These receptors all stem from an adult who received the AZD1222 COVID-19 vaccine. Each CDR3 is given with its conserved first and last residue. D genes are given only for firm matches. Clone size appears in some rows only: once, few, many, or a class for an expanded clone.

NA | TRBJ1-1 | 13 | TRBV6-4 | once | TGTGCCAGCAGTGACGGACCATTGACTGAAGCTTTCTTT | CASSDGPLTEAFF
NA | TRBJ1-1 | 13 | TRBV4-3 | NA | TGCGCCAGCTCCCCCCAGCTGAACACTGAAGCTTTCTTT | CASSPQLNTEAFF
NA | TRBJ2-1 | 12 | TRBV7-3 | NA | TGTGCCAGCAGCCCCGACAACCGAGGGTTGTTCTTC | CASSPDNRGLFF
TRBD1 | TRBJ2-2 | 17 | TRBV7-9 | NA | TGTGCCAGCAGCCGGCCCGGGGACAGGGGGCTGGTCGGGGAGCTGTTTTTT | CASSRPGDRGLVGELFF
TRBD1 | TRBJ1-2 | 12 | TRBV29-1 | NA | TGCAGCGCCTCGCGGACAGGGGATGGCTACACCTTC | CSASRTGDGYTF
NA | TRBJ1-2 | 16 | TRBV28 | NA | TGTGCCAGCAGTTTATCACTGGGGACGGAATACTATGGCTACACCTTC | CASSLSLGTEYYGYTF
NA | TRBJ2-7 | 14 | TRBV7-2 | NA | TGTGCCAGCAGCTCGCGGGACACCAGCTCCGAGCAGTACTTC | CASSSRDTSSEQYF
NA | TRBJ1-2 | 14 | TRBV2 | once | TGTGCCAGCAGTGAAGGGGTCAGAAACTATGGCTACACCTTC | CASSEGVRNYGYTF
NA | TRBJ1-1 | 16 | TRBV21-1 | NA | TGTGCCAGCAGCAAAATAAGGGGGCAGCGAGGCACTGAAGCTTTCTTT | CASSKIRGQRGTEAFF
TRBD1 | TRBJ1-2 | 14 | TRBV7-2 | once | TGTGCCAGCAGCTATGGACAGGGGGCCTATGGCTACACCTTC | CASSYGQGAYGYTF
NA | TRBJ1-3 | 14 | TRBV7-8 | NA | TGTGCCAGCAGCTGGAAAAGGGCTGGAAACACCATATATTTT | CASSWKRAGNTIYF
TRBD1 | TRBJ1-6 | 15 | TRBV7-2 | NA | TGTGCCAGCAGCTCTTCCGGGACAGCGACGTCACCCCTCCACTTT | CASSSSGTATSPLHF
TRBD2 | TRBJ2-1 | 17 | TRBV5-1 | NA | TGCGCCAGCAGCTGGAGTGCTAGCGGGGGGGCCTCTAATGAGCAGTTCTTC | CASSWSASGGASNEQFF
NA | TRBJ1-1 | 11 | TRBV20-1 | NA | TGCAGTGCTAGAGGGGGGGCTGAAGCTTTCTTT | CSARGGAEAFF
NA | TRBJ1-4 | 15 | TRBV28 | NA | TGTGCCAGCAGTTTCGGAGAGCGCGTTTGGGAAAAACTGTTTTTT | CASSFGERVWEKLFF
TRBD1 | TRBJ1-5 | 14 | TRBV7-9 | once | TGTGCCAGCAGCTTGGGACAGGGGGATCAGCCCCAGCATTTT | CASSLGQGDQPQHF
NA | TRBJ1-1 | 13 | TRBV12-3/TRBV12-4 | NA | TGTGCCATAACAGGGAAAGTCGACACTGAAGCTTTCTTT | CAITGKVDTEAFF
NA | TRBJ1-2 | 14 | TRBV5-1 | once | TGCGCCAGCAGCCAGGACTCCGTAAACTATGGCTACACCTTC | CASSQDSVNYGYTF
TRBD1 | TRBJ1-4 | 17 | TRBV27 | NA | TGTGCCAGCAGTTTATCGGACAGGGATGCAACTAATGAAAAACTGTTTTTT | CASSLSDRDATNEKLFF
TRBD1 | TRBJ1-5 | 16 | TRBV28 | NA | TGTGCCAGCAGTTCGCTAAGACAGGGCTGGAATCAGCCCCAGCATTTT | CASSSLRQGWNQPQHF
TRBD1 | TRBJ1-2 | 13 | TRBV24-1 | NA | TGTGCCACCAGTGACGACAGGGGGTATGGCTACACCTTC | CATSDDRGYGYTF
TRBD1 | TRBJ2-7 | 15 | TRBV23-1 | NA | TGCGCCAGCAGTCTCTTCAGGGGGCGCGGGTACGAGCAGTACTTC | CASSLFRGRGYEQYF
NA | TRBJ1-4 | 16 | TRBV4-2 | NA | TGTGCCAGCAGCCAAGAAATGGACTCCGTGCCTGAAAAACTGTTTTTT | CASSQEMDSVPEKLFF
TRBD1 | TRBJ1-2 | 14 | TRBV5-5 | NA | TGTGCCAGCAGCTTGGACAGGGGGATCTATGGCTACACCTTC | CASSLDRGIYGYTF
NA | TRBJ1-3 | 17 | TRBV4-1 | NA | TGCGCCAGCAGCCCCCTCCTCCGGGAGACTAATAGAAACACCATATATTTT | CASSPLLRETNRNTIYF
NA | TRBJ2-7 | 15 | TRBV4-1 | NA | TGCGCCAGCAGCCAAGACCCCGCAGCCGGTTACGAGCAGTACTTC | CASSQDPAAGYEQYF
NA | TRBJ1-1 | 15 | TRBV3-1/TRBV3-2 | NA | TGTGCCAGCAAAGCCTCGGACAGATTCAACACTGAAGCTTTCTTT | CASKASDRFNTEAFF
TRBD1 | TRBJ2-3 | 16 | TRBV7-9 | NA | TGTGCCAGCAGCTTATACTGGGACAGTAACACAGATACGCAGTATTTT | CASSLYWDSNTDTQYF
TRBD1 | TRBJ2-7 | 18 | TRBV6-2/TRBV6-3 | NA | TGTGCCAGCAGTTATACTCATCCGGGACAGAAGCCTAACTACGAGCAGTACTTC | CASSYTHPGQKPNYEQYF
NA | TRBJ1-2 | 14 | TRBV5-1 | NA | TGCGCCAGCAGCACGGTATCCGCCGGCACTGGCTACACCTTC | CASSTVSAGTGYTF
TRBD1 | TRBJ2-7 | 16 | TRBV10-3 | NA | TGTGCCACCCAATCCGGACAGGGGGCTAGTTACTACGAGCAGTACTTC | CATQSGQGASYYEQYF
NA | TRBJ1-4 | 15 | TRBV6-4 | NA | TGTGCCAGCAGTGATAGGCGGCAGCTTAATGAAAAACTGTTTTTT | CASSDRRQLNEKLFF